One sample yielded the 25 T cell receptor beta chains listed below, sequenced in a study of neurological immune-mediated disorders. TCRdb re-analysed the 5' RACE reads in MiXCR, keeping a single row per CDR3 protein. The data hold around 49,000 distinct CDR3 sequences, with around 14% observed a single time. Noted time point: longitudinal time-point 2. The sequenced sample was PBMCs. These receptors all stem from a male donor with HTLV-1-associated myelopathy (HAM/TSP).

This clonotype was seen repeatedly, ten times or more. The CDR3 DNA sequence: TGTGCCAGCATCTCCGGCGGGCAGGGGAGGATAAATGAGCAGTTCTTC. This translates into CASISGGQGRINEQFF. J is TRBJ2-1 and V is TRBV6-1, with D perhaps TRBD1 or TRBD2 (6 bases each). The CDR3 has 16 residues. The germline CDR1 and CDR2 sequences are MNHNS and SASEGT. V was shortened by 7 bases and J by 7 bases, with 23 bases between the two germline ends.

V usage is TRBV5-1 and J usage is TRBJ1-4; perhaps TRBD1 as D (6 bases). Germline values: CDR1 SGHRS, CDR2 YFSETQ. The CDR3 covers 14 residues. V gave up 4 bases and J gave up 6 bases, with 13 bases separating them. The CDR3 sequence: CASSPEGGDEKLFF. The CDR3 region has the DNA TGCGCCAGCAGCCCGGAGGGGGGTGATGAAAAACTGTTTTTT. The full variable domain, in which reference TRBV5-1 and TRBJ1-4 provide the parts outside the CDR3, is KAGVTQTPRYLIKTRGQQVTLSCSPISGHRSVSWYQQTPGQGLQFLFEYFSETQRNKGNFPGRFSGRQFSNSRSEMNVSTLELGDSALYLCASSPEGGDEKLFFGSGTQLSVL.

This clonotype is termed medium-sized. The chain is built from TRBV7-2 and TRBJ1-2, with TRBD1 matching 7 bases. The germline V gene has CDR1 SGHTA and CDR2 FQGNSA. Trimming removed 7 bases from V and 0 bases from J; junction bases left unmatched: 20. The CDR3 is 19 residues long. CDR3: CASTSTNPGTVSSNYGYTF. As DNA, the CDR3 is TGTGCCAGCACTTCCACCAACCCCGGGACAGTATCCTCTAACTATGGCTACACCTTC.

Ten or more counts support this clonotype. The chain is built from TRBV4-3 and TRBJ1-2, with a possible D match to TRBD1 (6 bases). The germline CDR1 and CDR2 sequences are LGHNA and YSLEER. V shed 0 bases and J shed 8 bases, with 13 bases lying between them. This CDR3 has 14 residues. The chain's CDR3 is CASSQDLQGRGYTF. The CDR3 bases are TGCGCCAGCAGCCAAGATCTGCAGGGGCGCGGCTACACCTTC.

The V call is TRBV7-3, the J call TRBJ1-5, with TRBD1 as a possible D gene (6 bases). The V gene's germline CDR1 is SGHTA and CDR2 FQGTGA. The CDR3 runs 15 residues. The germline V and J ends were trimmed by 5 bases and 0 bases, with 11 bases remaining between them. CDR3 residues: CASSPWTDSNQPQHF. The CDR3 DNA reads TGTGCCAGCAGCCCATGGACAGATAGCAATCAGCCCCAGCATTTT. The variable domain in full, completed from reference TRBV7-3 and TRBJ1-5, reads GAGVSQTPSNKVTEKGKYVELRCDPISGHTALYWYRQSLGQGPEFLIYFQGTGAADDSGLPNDRFFAVRPEGSVSTLKIQRTERGDSAVYLCASSPWTDSNQPQHFGDGTRLSIL.

This clonotype was detected many times. V usage is TRBV20-1 and J usage is TRBJ2-3; 14 bases are a match to TRBD2. Germline V CDR1 and CDR2: DFQATT, SNEGSKA (reference sequence). J lost 8 bases, V lost 0 bases, and 13 bases had no gene match. The CDR3 loop spans 18 amino acids. The CDR3 bases are TGCAGTGCTAGAGATTTGCTCCGACTAGCGGGGGGGAGAGGTACGCAGTATTTT. It specifies CSARDLLRLAGGRGTQYF.

Ten or more counts support this clonotype. The rearrangement joins TRBV7-9 to TRBJ2-1; 8 bases align to TRBD1. V shed 5 bases, J shed 3 bases, and the junction held 6 bases outside the gene matches. The length of the CDR3 is 15 residues. Germline CDR1 reads SEHNR; CDR2 reads FQNEAQ (reference sequence). The CDR3 nucleotides read TGTGCCAGCAGCCCCGGGACAGGATACTACAATGAGCAGTTCTTC. It specifies CASSPGTGYYNEQFF.

This clonotype appeared many times. The rearrangement joins TRBV5-5 to TRBJ2-1, with D uncertain. This CDR3 contains 15 residues. In germline, CDR1 is SGHKS, CDR2 YYEKEE (reference sequence). Between the trimmed V and J ends, which lost 0 bases and 1 base, there was a span of 8 bases. The DNA of the CDR3 is TGTGCCAGCAGCTTGGTGTTAGTATCCTACAATGAGCAGTTCTTC. Amino acid sequence: CASSLVLVSYNEQFF.

This clonotype was seen repeatedly, ten times or more. The chain employs TRBV7-9 and TRBJ1-6, with D perhaps matching TRBD1 (6 bases). V lost 3 bases and J 8 bases, leaving 14 bases between the germline ends. The length of the CDR3 is 15 residues. Germline CDR1 is SEHNR and CDR2 is FQNEAQ (reference sequence). The CDR3: CASSFDGQIYSPLHF. The CDR3 coding sequence is TGTGCCAGCAGCTTCGACGGACAGATCTATTCACCCCTCCACTTT.

This clonotype was counted at least ten times. The chain links TRBV2 to TRBJ2-3; D call uncertain. V was cut by 0 bases and J by 8 bases, with 9 bases left in between. CDR1 and CDR2 (germline): SNHLY, FYNNEI. CDR3 length: 13 residues. This CDR3 reads CASSEATWGTQYF. The CDR3 DNA follows: TGTGCCAGCAGTGAAGCGACCTGGGGTACGCAGTATTTT.

This clonotype was recorded many times. The CDR3 DNA is TGCGCCAGCAGCTTGGCCAGAGCTACAGATACGCAGTATTTT. This translates into CASSLARATDTQYF. The chain has TRBV5-1 and TRBJ2-3; D not certain. With 0 bases removed from V and 3 bases from J, the gap between germline ends came to 8 bases. Germline-derived CDR1 and CDR2 are SGHRS and YFSETQ. CDR3 length: 14 amino acids.

This clonotype is classed as medium-sized (0.01 to 0.1%). The chain has TRBV10-3 and TRBJ1-1, with a possible D match to TRBD1 (5 bases). CDR3 length equals 15 residues. Germline V gene sequence: CDR1 ENHRY, CDR2 SYGVKD. Trimming stripped 8 bases from V and 3 bases from J, with 19 bases between. CDR3 sequence: CAIGAAQRRYTEAFF. As DNA, the CDR3 is TGTGCCATCGGGGCAGCCCAGAGACGGTACACTGAAGCTTTCTTT.

The chain employs TRBV6-2 or TRBV6-3 and TRBJ2-1, with D possibly being TRBD1 (5 bases). There are 15 residues in the CDR3. Trimming left V 9 bases short and J 2 bases short, with 17 bases between. Germline V gene sequence: CDR1 MNHEY, CDR2 SVGEGT. This CDR3 reads CASGASVDTYNEQFF. Here the CDR3 DNA reads TGTGCCAGTGGGGCCTCGGTGGACACCTACAATGAGCAGTTCTTC.

This clonotype has at least ten counts. CDR3 protein: CASSPGTGLNNEQFF. CDR3 nucleotide sequence: TGCGCCAGCAGCCCCGGGACAGGGCTAAACAATGAGCAGTTCTTC. The gene calls are TRBV5-1 and TRBJ2-1; 9 nucleotides match TRBD1. Germline V gene sequence: CDR1 SGHRS, CDR2 YFSETQ. Losses at the gene ends were 4 bases for V and 5 bases for J; bases not matched to a gene: 7. The CDR3 sequence is 15 residues long.

This clonotype has ten or more counts. The V and J genes are TRBV4-3 and TRBJ1-2; tentative D call: TRBD1 (6 bases). Germline V gene sequence: CDR1 LGHNA, CDR2 YSLEER. Trimming pared 6 bases from V and 1 base from J, leaving 12 bases between. The CDR3 covers 14 residues. In DNA form, the CDR3 reads TGCGCCAGCAGGTCGGGACACCTTAACTATGGCTACACCTTC. As protein: CASRSGHLNYGYTF.

In this sample, this clonotype turned up many times. The chain joins TRBV29-1 to TRBJ2-3; D is possibly TRBD2 (5 bases). Germline V gene lookup returns CDR1 SQVTM and CDR2 ANQGSEA. CDR3 length: 15 amino acids. The V end was cut by 0 bases, the J end by 3 bases, with 13 bases between. The CDR3 loop reads CSVEDLTRGTDTQYF. In DNA form, the CDR3 reads TGCAGCGTTGAAGACTTGACGCGCGGGACAGATACGCAGTATTTT.

Ten or more counts support this clonotype. The rearrangement uses TRBV6-1 and TRBJ2-7; D might be TRBD2 (5 bases). The germline V gene has CDR1 MNHNS and CDR2 SASEGT. Trimming shortened V by 4 bases and J by 0 bases, and 10 bases separated the two germline ends. CDR3 length equals 14 residues. The CDR3 nucleotides read TGTGCCAGCAGTGGGACTGCGGACTCCTACGAGCAGTACTTC. Translating it yields CASSGTADSYEQYF.

This clonotype occurred once. The junction departs from germline at one end; a sequencing error may be responsible. This chain links TRBV12-3 or TRBV12-4 with TRBJ1-1, with a tentative D call TRBD1 (5 bases). The CDR3 length is 16 residues. In DNA, the CDR3 is TGTGCCAGCAGTTTGTGGCACCCACGGGGGAACACTGAAGATTTCTTT. Its protein product is CASSLWHPRGNTEDFF.

The table lists this clonotype with many counts. V gene TRBV5-1 combines with J gene TRBJ1-2, with a possible D match to TRBD1 (5 bases). Germline lookup yields CDR1 SGHRS and CDR2 YFSETQ. V lost 4 bases and J 7 bases, leaving 14 bases between the germline ends. The CDR3 is 13 amino acids. CDR3 sequence: CASSPQGVAGYTF. CDR3 DNA: TGCGCCAGCAGCCCGCAGGGAGTAGCTGGCTACACCTTC.

This clonotype was seen ten or more times. Here the CDR3 reads CASSLDRVTEAFF. CDR3 nucleotides: TGCGCCAGCAGCTTGGACAGGGTCACTGAAGCTTTCTTT. The chain couples TRBV5-1 to TRBJ1-1, with D possibly TRBD1 on 6 matching bases. Germline assignment: CDR1 SGHRS and CDR2 YFSETQ. The CDR3 sequence is 13 residues long. Trimming took 0 bases from V and 4 from J, leaving 7 bases between them.

The V gene is TRBV4-3, the J gene TRBJ2-2; D tentatively fits TRBD1 or TRBD2 (5 bases each). Trimming took 3 bases from V and 5 from J, leaving 13 bases between them. CDR1 and CDR2 (germline): LGHNA, YSLEER. The CDR3 spans 15 residues. CDR3 nucleotides: TGCGCCAGCAGCCACGCCGGGACCCAAACCGGGGAGCTGTTTTTT. Amino acids: CASSHAGTQTGELFF.

This clonotype was found many times. J is TRBJ2-5 and V is TRBV15; D assignment may be TRBD1 or TRBD2 (5 bases each). The CDR3 totals 14 residues. The V gene lost 5 bases and the J gene lost 1 base, with 11 bases spanning the gap. Germline V CDR1 and CDR2: LNHNV, YYDKDF (reference sequence). The CDR3: CATSPGRFQETQYF. CDR3 in DNA: TGTGCCACCAGCCCGGGACGTTTCCAAGAGACCCAGTACTTC.

The chain links TRBV5-1 to TRBJ2-3; tentatively, D is TRBD1 (5 bases). The V gene lost 2 bases and the J gene lost 0 bases, with 10 bases spanning the gap. This CDR3 contains 15 residues. Germline CDR1 reads SGHRS; CDR2 reads YFSETQ. The CDR3: CASSFVGLSTDTQYF. The CDR3 DNA follows: TGCGCCAGCAGCTTTGTGGGGCTCAGCACAGATACGCAGTATTTT.

This clonotype was detected ten times or more. The V call is TRBV20-1, the J call TRBJ1-5; D may be TRBD1 (6 bases). Trimming removed 5 bases at V and 1 base at J, with 21 bases between. Germline assignment: CDR1 DFQATT and CDR2 SNEGSKA (reference sequence). The CDR3 is 17 residues long. The CDR3 bases are TGCAGTGCTCCCCGCGCAGGGACACGCGGGAGCAATCAGCCCCAGCATTTT. It yields the protein CSAPRAGTRGSNQPQHF.

The table lists this clonotype with many counts. This chain connects TRBV5-1 to TRBJ2-2, with D tentatively TRBD1 or TRBD2 (6 bases each). This CDR3 comprises 19 residues. CDR1 is SGHRS and CDR2 is YFSETQ in the germline V gene. V lost 0 bases and J lost 2, with 20 bases in between. The CDR3 DNA is TGCGCCAGCAGCTTGGTAATCTTATCGTCGGGGGCTAACACCGGGGAGCTGTTTTTT. The encoded protein is CASSLVILSSGANTGELFF.